The 24 T cell receptor beta chains below were found in one sample sequenced in a study of human T cells and chemical hapten exposure (dated by TCRdb to the early 2020s). Receptors were amplified or captured by RACE. This sample was sequenced with a NextSeq 500. Starting from the raw public reads, TCRdb applied fastp trimming at Q25, assembled clones with MiXCR and retained in-frame beta chains. Records with the same CDR3 protein are collapsed into one entry carrying the most frequent genes and DNA. This sample is represented by tens of thousands of distinct CDR3 sequences; around 9.5% of them were singletons. Roughly 27% of the sample rests with the top ten. Reading the label with the study, this specimen's time point is: patch test 3, about 24 weeks after DPC sensitization. This specimen's treatment or condition label, per the study, means: therapeutic diphenylcyclopropenone sensitization with weekly scalp DPC. Total RNA was isolated from unfractionated whole blood collected in Tempus Blood RNA tubes.

The sequenced sample was whole blood, obtained in connection with sensitization to the hapten diphenylcyclopropenone (DPC). Receptors were obtained from a middle-aged man with alopecia areata. Some clones in this sample may be carry-over from other donors' samples.

This clonotype turned up a few times. The rearrangement links TRBV28 to TRBJ2-7, with TRBD2 matching over 9 bases. J was trimmed by 4 bases and V by 4 bases; bases with no gene match: 8. The CDR3 extends over 15 amino acids. CDR1 and CDR2 from the germline V gene are MDHEN and SYDVKM. CDR3 sequence reads: CASSSISGSRYEQYF. The CDR3 DNA reads as TGTGCCAGCAGTTCAATTAGCGGGAGTAGGTACGAGCAGTACTTC.

In this sample, this clonotype turned up many times. The V call is TRBV6-6, the J call TRBJ2-2; D gene ambiguous. V was clipped by 0 bases and J by 5 bases, with 4 bases between them. From germline, CDR1 is MNHNY and CDR2 SVGAGI (reference sequence). The CDR3 totals 13 residues. The CDR3 nucleotides are TGTGCCAGCAGTTACTCGGAGACCGGGGAGCTGTTTTTT. Its translation is CASSYSETGELFF.

This clonotype was detected only once. This may be a read error, as it is one base from a much larger clone. This chain joins TRBV7-8 and TRBJ2-3; D is uncertain. The CDR3 length is 11 residues. Per the germline V gene, CDR1 is SGHVS and CDR2 is FQNEAQ. Between the trimmed V and J ends, which lost 4 bases and 2 bases, there was a span of 1 base. In DNA form, the CDR3 reads TGTGCCAGCAGCTCCACAGATACGCAGTATTTT. It translates to CASSSTDTQYF.

This clonotype showed up many times. Germline and junction disagree at one end, which may indicate a read error. V is TRBV2 and J is TRBJ1-6; D uncertain. CDR3 length: 13 amino acids. The germline CDR1 and CDR2 sequences are SNHLY and FYNNEI. The CDR3, as DNA: TGTGCCAGCACAACTTACACAAATCCCGGGCAGATCTTT. Amino acid sequence: CASTTYTNPGQIF.

This clonotype came up many times. The chain couples TRBV4-2 to TRBJ2-3, with 10 bases identical to TRBD2. V lost 0 bases to trimming and J lost 5 bases; unmatched junction nucleotides: 8. Germline CDR1 and CDR2: LGHNA and YNFKEQ. This CDR3 comprises 17 residues. CDR3 amino acids: CASSQDGAGGFRDTQYF. The CDR3 nucleotides read TGTGCCAGCAGCCAAGATGGAGCGGGAGGGTTTAGAGATACGCAGTATTTT.

This clonotype was recorded a few times. The chain uses TRBV20-1 and TRBJ1-2; 8 nucleotides agree with TRBD1. V dropped 4 bases and J dropped 2; count of bases not matched to a gene: 9. The germline V gene encodes CDR1 DFQATT and CDR2 SNEGSKA (reference sequence). The CDR3 is 15 amino acids. The DNA of the CDR3 is TGCAGTGCTACCCCCGCGCGGACAGGGAACTATGGCTACACCTTC. Residues: CSATPARTGNYGYTF.

This clonotype has ten or more counts. The chain uses TRBV20-1 and TRBJ1-5; maybe TRBD1 (6 bases). The germline V and J ends were trimmed by 1 base and 1 base, with 14 bases remaining between them. Germline V lookup: CDR1 DFQATT, CDR2 SNEGSKA (reference sequence). The CDR3 loop spans 16 amino acids. CDR3 nucleotide sequence: TGCAGTGCTAGAGTATGGGGGGCAGGGAGCAATCAGCCCCAGCATTTT. Protein product: CSARVWGAGSNQPQHF.

This clonotype was found many times. The chain carries TRBV3-1 and TRBJ2-2; 15 bases map to TRBD2. Germline lookup yields CDR1 LGHDT and CDR2 YNNKEL (reference sequence). J was trimmed by 6 bases and V by 4 bases; bases with no gene match: 6. The length of the CDR3 is 17 residues. In DNA, the CDR3 is TGTGCCAGCAGCCCCGTTGGACTAGCGGGAGGGTCCGGGGAGCTGTTTTTT. This gives the protein CASSPVGLAGGSGELFF.

This clonotype was seen many times. The chain combines TRBV20-1 with TRBJ2-7; the D gene is possibly TRBD2 (6 bases). The germline gives CDR1 DFQATT, CDR2 SNEGSKA (reference sequence). Trimming left V 7 bases short and J 0 bases short, with 22 bases between. CDR3 size: 16 residues. This CDR3 reads CSGVRGRGTLSYEQYF. CDR3 DNA: TGCAGTGGGGTCCGAGGTAGAGGGACTCTCTCCTACGAGCAGTACTTC.

This chain links TRBV27 with TRBJ1-1; D remains unclear. V lost 5 bases and J lost 0, with 10 bases in between. This CDR3 region has 14 residues. Germline loops: CDR1 MNHEY, CDR2 SMNVEV (reference sequence). The CDR3 DNA is TGTGCCAGCAGTCGAGGCGCGGTGAACACTGAAGCTTTCTTT. Protein product: CASSRGAVNTEAFF.

This clonotype occurred a few times. The V and J genes are TRBV15 and TRBJ1-5, with D possibly TRBD1 on 5 matching bases. CDR3 length: 14 amino acids. CDR1 LNHNV and CDR2 YYDKDF come from the germline V gene (reference sequence). The V end lost 0 bases, the J end lost 5 bases, and 8 bases lay between the germline ends. The CDR3 is CATSRDQGYQPQHF. The DNA of the CDR3 is TGTGCCACCAGCAGAGATCAGGGATATCAGCCCCAGCATTTT.

At least ten counts were recorded for this clonotype. The genes are TRBV11-3 and TRBJ2-3, with D possibly being TRBD1 (6 bases). From germline, CDR1 is SGHNT and CDR2 YENEEA. The CDR3 extends over 12 amino acids. V was clipped by 5 bases and J by 3 bases, with 6 bases between them. For the CDR3, the DNA is TGTGCCAGCAGCCAGGGGACAGATACGCAGTATTTT. Its protein product is CASSQGTDTQYF.

The V gene is TRBV6-2 or TRBV6-3, the J gene TRBJ2-7; TRBD1 matches 8 bases. Germline V lookup: CDR1 MNHEY, CDR2 SVGEGT. The CDR3 contains 15 residues. The V gene end was trimmed by 6 bases and the J gene end by 1 base; junction bases not matched to a gene: 8. Here the CDR3 reads CASRPGQGLSYEQYF. The CDR3 nucleotides read TGTGCCAGCAGACCTGGACAGGGCCTATCCTACGAGCAGTACTTC.

This clonotype was seen repeatedly, ten times or more. The chain joins TRBV20-1 to TRBJ2-3, with 15 positions matching TRBD2. Looked up from germline, CDR1 is DFQATT and CDR2 is SNEGSKA (reference sequence). The V segment lost 3 bases and the J segment 4 bases; nucleotides outside the gene matches: 5. This CDR3 is built from 16 residues. The CDR3 region is CSASRTSGRAADTQYF. As DNA, the CDR3 is TGCAGTGCTAGTAGGACTAGCGGGAGGGCCGCAGATACGCAGTATTTT.

Many counts were recorded for this clonotype. The chain uses TRBV28 and TRBJ2-3, with D tentatively TRBD2 (5 bases). Trimming took off 2 bases at V and 2 bases at J, with 20 bases between the two ends. Germline assignment: CDR1 MDHEN and CDR2 SYDVKM. CDR3 length: 18 amino acids. The CDR3 region is CASSLLTIRRRYTDTQYF. As DNA, the CDR3 is TGTGCCAGCAGTTTACTAACGATTCGGCGGAGGTACACAGATACGCAGTATTTT.

The chain employs TRBV4-3 and TRBJ2-2; the D gene is possibly TRBD2 (5 bases). Trimming cost V 0 bases and J 6 bases, with 17 bases left between them. The CDR3 sequence is 17 residues long. Germline-derived CDR1 and CDR2 are LGHNA and YSLEER. CDR3 coding DNA: TGCGCCAGCAGCCAAGAGATAGGGAGCGCCGTTCCCGGGGAGCTGTTTTTT. The encoded protein is CASSQEIGSAVPGELFF.

This clonotype occurred many times. The chain couples TRBV19 to TRBJ2-2; unclear D gene. The CDR3 spans 12 residues. Per germline, CDR1 LNHDA and CDR2 SQIVND (reference sequence). V gave up 2 bases and J gave up 6 bases, with 4 bases separating them. The CDR3 spells CASSIPPGELFF. CDR3 nucleotide sequence: TGTGCCAGTAGTATACCCCCCGGGGAGCTGTTTTTT.

This clonotype was observed many times. The rearrangement joins TRBV28 to TRBJ2-2; D perhaps matches TRBD1 (5 bases). CDR1 and CDR2 (germline): MDHEN, SYDVKM. The CDR3 length is 14 residues. V was shortened by 7 bases and J by 1 base, with 10 bases between the two germline ends. This chain's CDR3 is CASTWGRNTGELFF. The CDR3, as DNA: TGTGCCAGCACCTGGGGCCGGAACACCGGGGAGCTGTTTTTT.

This clonotype was seen ten or more times. The V gene is TRBV28, the J gene TRBJ2-7; no firm D call. CDR3 length: 12 residues. V lost 3 bases to trimming and J lost 4 bases, with 7 bases between them. CDR1 is MDHEN and CDR2 is SYDVKM in the germline V gene. CDR3 amino acids: CASSFLVYEQYF. In DNA, the CDR3 is TGTGCCAGCAGTTTTCTAGTTTACGAGCAGTACTTC.

There are many counts of this clonotype. The chain employs TRBV7-9 and TRBJ2-7; D is perhaps TRBD1 (6 bases). CDR1 is SEHNR and CDR2 is FQNEAQ in the germline V gene (reference sequence). The CDR3 is made up of 14 amino acids. Trimming took off 5 bases at V and 12 bases at J, with 23 bases between the two ends. Here the CDR3 reads CASSLTGTSDLWYF. The CDR3 DNA is TGTGCCAGCAGCCTAACCGGGACAAGCGACCTTTGGTACTTC.

This clonotype was seen many times. The J gene is TRBJ1-1, the V gene TRBV6-2 or TRBV6-3, with unresolved D. Germline lookup yields CDR1 MNHEY and CDR2 SVGEGT. The CDR3 loop spans 11 amino acids. V was shortened by 2 bases and J by 11 bases, with 9 bases between the two germline ends. The CDR3 is CASSYGAIAFF. The CDR3 coding sequence is TGTGCCAGCAGTTACGGAGCGATCGCTTTCTTT.

There are many counts of this clonotype. The chain combines TRBV7-9 with TRBJ2-1, with unresolved D. CDR1 is SEHNR, CDR2 FQNEAQ, per germline (reference sequence). The CDR3 extends over 10 amino acids. V lost 8 bases, J lost 6 bases, and 5 bases lay in between. The CDR3 protein is CASGSNEQFF. In DNA, the CDR3 is TGTGCCAGCGGATCCAATGAGCAGTTCTTC.

This chain uses TRBV11-1 with TRBJ2-7; a possible D gene is TRBD2 (6 bases). This CDR3 region has 17 residues. Per the germline V gene, CDR1 is SGHAT and CDR2 is FQDESV (reference sequence). V lost 2 bases, J lost 3 bases, and 20 bases lay in between. The CDR3 is CASSLLARESEYYEQYF. The CDR3 region has the DNA TGTGCCAGCAGCTTACTAGCGAGGGAATCGGAATACTACGAGCAGTACTTC.

This clonotype was observed a handful of times. One junction end does not reproduce the germline sequence, and a read error may be involved. V is TRBV12-3 or TRBV12-4 and J is TRBJ2-2; D not resolved. This CDR3 spans 10 amino acids. The chain's CDR3 is CASSTRELFF. CDR3 in DNA: TGTGCCAGCAGCACCCGGGAGCTGTTTTTT.